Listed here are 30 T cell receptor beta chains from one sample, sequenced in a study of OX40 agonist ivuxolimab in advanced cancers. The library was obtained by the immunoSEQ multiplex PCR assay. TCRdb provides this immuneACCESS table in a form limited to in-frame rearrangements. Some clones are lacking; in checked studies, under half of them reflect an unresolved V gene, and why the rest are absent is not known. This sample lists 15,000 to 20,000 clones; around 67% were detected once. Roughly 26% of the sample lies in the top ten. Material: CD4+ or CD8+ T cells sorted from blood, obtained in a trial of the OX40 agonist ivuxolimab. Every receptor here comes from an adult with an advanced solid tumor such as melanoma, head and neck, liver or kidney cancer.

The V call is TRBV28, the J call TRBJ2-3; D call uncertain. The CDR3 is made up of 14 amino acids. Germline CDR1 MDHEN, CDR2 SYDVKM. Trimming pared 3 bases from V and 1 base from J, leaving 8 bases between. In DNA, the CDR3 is TGTGCCAGCAGTTTCCTTCAGGGCACAGATACGCAGTATTTT. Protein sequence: CASSFLQGTDTQYF.

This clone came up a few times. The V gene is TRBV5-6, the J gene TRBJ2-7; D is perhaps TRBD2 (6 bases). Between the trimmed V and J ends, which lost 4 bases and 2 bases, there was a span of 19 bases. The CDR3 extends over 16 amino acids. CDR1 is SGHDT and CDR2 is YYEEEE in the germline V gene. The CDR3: CASSGKPGLLTYEQYF. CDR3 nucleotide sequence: TGTGCCAGCAGCGGGAAACCGGGACTCCTTACCTACGAGCAGTACTTC.

CDR3 nucleotide sequence: TGTGCCAGCAAAGGCTCCAAGTGGGAGGAGGCCTACAATGAGCAGTTCTTC. This sequence encodes CASKGSKWEEAYNEQFF. V usage is TRBV2 and J usage is TRBJ2-1; possible D gene TRBD2, 6 bases. CDR1 and CDR2 (germline): SNHLY, FYNNEI. V lost 7 bases and J 2 bases, leaving 21 bases between the germline ends. CDR3 length: 17 amino acids.

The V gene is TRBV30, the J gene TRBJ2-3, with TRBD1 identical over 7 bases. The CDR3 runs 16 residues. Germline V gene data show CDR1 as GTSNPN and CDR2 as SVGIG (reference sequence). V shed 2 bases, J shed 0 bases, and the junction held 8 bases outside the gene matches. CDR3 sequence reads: CAWSRTGATSTDTQYF. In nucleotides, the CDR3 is TGTGCCTGGAGTCGTACAGGGGCAACTAGCACAGATACGCAGTATTTT.

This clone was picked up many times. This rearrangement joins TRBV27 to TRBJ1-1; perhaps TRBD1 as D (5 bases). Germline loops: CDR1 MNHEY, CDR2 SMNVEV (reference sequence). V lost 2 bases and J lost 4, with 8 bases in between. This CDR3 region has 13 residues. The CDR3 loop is CASSLRGATEAFF. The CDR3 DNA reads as TGTGCCAGCAGTTTACGAGGGGCCACTGAAGCTTTCTTT.

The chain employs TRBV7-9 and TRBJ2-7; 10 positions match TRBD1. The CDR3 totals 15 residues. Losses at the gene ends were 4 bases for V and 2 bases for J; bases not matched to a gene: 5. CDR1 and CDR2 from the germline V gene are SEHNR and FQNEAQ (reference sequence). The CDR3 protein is CASSSGQGSPYEQYF. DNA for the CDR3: TGTGCCAGCAGCTCGGGACAGGGGAGCCCCTACGAGCAGTACTTC.

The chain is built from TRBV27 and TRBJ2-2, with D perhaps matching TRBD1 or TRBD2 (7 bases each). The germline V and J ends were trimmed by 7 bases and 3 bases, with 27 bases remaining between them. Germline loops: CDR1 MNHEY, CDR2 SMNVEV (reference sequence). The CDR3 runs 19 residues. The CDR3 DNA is TGTGCCAGCAAGAATAGCCCCCAGGGGGGGGGTCCGGACACCGGGGAGCTGTTTTTT. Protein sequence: CASKNSPQGGGPDTGELFF.

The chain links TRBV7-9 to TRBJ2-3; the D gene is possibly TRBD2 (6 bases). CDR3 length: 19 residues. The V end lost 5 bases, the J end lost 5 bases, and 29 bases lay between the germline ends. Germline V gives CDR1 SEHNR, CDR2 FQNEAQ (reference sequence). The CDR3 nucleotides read TGTGCCAGCAGCCAGTGGAGGGTTGTTGGGGGAGATCTTGGAGATACGCAGTATTTT. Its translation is CASSQWRVVGGDLGDTQYF.

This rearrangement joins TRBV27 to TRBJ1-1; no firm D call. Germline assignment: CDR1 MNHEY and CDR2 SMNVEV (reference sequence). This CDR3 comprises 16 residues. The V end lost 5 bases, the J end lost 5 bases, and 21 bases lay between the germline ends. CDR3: CASSPSKGMAGTEAFF. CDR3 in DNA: TGTGCCAGCAGTCCGTCTAAGGGTATGGCGGGGACTGAAGCTTTCTTT.

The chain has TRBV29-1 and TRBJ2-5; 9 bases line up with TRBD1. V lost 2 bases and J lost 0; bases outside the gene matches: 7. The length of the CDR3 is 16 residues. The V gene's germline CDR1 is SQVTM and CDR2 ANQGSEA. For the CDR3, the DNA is TGCAGCGTTGAATTTCAACAGGGGGCGTACCAAGAGACCCAGTACTTC. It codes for CSVEFQQGAYQETQYF.

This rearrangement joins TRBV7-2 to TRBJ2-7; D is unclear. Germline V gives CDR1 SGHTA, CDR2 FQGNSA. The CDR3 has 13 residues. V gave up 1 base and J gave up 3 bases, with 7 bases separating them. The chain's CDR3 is CASSLVVDYEQYF. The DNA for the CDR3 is TGTGCCAGCAGCTTAGTTGTGGACTACGAGCAGTACTTC.

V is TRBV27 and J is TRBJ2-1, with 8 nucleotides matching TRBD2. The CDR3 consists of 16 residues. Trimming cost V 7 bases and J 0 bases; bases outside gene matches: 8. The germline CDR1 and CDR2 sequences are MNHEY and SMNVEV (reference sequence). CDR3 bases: TGTGCCAGCACCCAAGTAGCGGGGAGCTCCTACAATGAGCAGTTCTTC. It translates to CASTQVAGSSYNEQFF.

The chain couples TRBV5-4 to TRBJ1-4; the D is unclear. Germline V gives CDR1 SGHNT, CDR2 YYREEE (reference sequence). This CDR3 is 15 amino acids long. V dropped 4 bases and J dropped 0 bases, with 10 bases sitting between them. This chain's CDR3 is CASSNDGATNEKLFF. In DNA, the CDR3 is TGTGCCAGCAGCAACGACGGTGCAACTAATGAAAAACTGTTTTTT.

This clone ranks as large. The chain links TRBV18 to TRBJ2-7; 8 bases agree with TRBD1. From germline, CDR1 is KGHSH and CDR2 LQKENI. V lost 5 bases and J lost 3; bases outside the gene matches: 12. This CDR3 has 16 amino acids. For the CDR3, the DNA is TGTGCCAGCTCATCTAACAAAGGGACAGGTCACTACGAGCAGTACTTC. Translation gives CASSSNKGTGHYEQYF.

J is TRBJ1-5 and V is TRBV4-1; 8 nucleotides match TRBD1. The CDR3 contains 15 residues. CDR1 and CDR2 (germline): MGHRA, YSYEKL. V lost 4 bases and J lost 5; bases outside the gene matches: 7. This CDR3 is CASSPGDRGDQPQHF. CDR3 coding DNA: TGCGCCAGCAGCCCCGGTGACAGGGGAGATCAGCCCCAGCATTTT.

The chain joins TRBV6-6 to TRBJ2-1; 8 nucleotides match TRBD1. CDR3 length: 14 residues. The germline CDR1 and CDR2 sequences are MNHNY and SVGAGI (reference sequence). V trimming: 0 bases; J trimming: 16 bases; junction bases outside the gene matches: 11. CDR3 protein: CASSYSDRVGIEFF. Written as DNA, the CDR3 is TGTGCCAGCAGTTACTCGGACAGGGTAGGGATAGAATTCTTC.

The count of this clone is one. The DNA of the CDR3 is TGCGCCAGCAGCTTGGGTGCGCACACAGATACGCAGTATTTT. Translation: CASSLGAHTDTQYF. The rearrangement uses TRBV5-1 and TRBJ2-3, with D unresolved. V lost 0 bases to trimming and J lost 2 bases, with 7 bases between them. The CDR3 consists of 14 residues. The V gene's germline CDR1 is SGHRS and CDR2 YFSETQ.

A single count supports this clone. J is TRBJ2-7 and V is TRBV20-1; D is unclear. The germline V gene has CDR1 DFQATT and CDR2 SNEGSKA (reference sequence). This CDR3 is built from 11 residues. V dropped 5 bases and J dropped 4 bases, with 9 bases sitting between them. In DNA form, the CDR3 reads TGCAGTGCTCCCTTGGGATACGAGCAGTACTTC. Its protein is CSAPLGYEQYF.

The CDR3 protein is CASSLGAESYEQYF. As DNA, the CDR3 is TGTGCCAGCAGCTTAGGGGCCGAGAGCTACGAGCAGTACTTC. This chain connects TRBV7-6 to TRBJ2-7; D remains ambiguous. The length of the CDR3 is 14 residues. Germline assignment: CDR1 SGHVS and CDR2 FNYEAQ. Trimming cost V 1 base and J 3 bases, with 10 bases left between them. Complete variable domain (other parts from reference TRBV7-6 and TRBJ2-7): GAGVSQSPRYKVTKRGQDVALRCDPISGHVSLYWYRQALGQGPEFLTYFNYEAQQDKSGLPNDRFSAERPEGSISTLTIQRTEQRDSAMYRCASSLGAESYEQYFGPGTRLTVT.

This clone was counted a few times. This CDR3 reads CASSYGRGKDTQYF. CDR3 DNA sequence: TGTGCCAGCAGTTACGGCAGGGGTAAAGATACGCAGTATTTT. The chain joins TRBV6-6 to TRBJ2-3; tentative D call: TRBD1 (6 bases). Germline lookup yields CDR1 MNHNY and CDR2 SVGAGI (reference sequence). Trimming took 2 bases from V and 5 from J, leaving 11 bases between them. CDR3 length equals 14 residues.

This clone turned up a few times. The CDR3 here is CASSKAALGLAETSYSYNEQFF. CDR3 in DNA: TGTGCCAGCAGCAAAGCGGCCCTGGGACTAGCGGAGACTAGTTACTCCTACAATGAGCAGTTCTTC. This rearrangement joins TRBV21-1 to TRBJ2-1; the D call TRBD2 from the table was never checked on the DNA. TRBV21-1 is designated a pseudogene. The CDR3 extends over 22 amino acids.

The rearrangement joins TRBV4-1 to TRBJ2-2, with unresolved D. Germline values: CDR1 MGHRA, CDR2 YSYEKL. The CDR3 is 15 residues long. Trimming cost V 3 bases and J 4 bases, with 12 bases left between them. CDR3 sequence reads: CASSQITSPTGELFF. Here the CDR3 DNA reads TGCGCCAGCAGCCAGATCACTTCCCCCACCGGGGAGCTGTTTTTT.

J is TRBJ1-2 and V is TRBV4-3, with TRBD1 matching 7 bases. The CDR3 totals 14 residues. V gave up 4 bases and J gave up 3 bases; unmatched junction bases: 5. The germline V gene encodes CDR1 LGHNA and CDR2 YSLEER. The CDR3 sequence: CASSRRDSYYGYTF. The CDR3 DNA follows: TGCGCCAGCAGCCGCCGGGACAGCTACTATGGCTACACCTTC.

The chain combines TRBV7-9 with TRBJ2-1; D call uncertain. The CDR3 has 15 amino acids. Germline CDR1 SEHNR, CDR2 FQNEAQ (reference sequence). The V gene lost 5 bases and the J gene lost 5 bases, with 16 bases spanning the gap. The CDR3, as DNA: TGTGCCAGCAGCCCCTTGGGTACTACCAACAATGAGCAGTTCTTC. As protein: CASSPLGTTNNEQFF. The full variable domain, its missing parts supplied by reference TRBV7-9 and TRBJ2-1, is DTGVSQNPRHKITKRGQNVTFRCDPISEHNRLYWYRQTLGQGPEFLTYFQNEAQLEKSRLLSDRFSAERPKGSFSTLEIQRTEQGDSAMYLCASSPLGTTNNEQFFGPGTRLTVL.

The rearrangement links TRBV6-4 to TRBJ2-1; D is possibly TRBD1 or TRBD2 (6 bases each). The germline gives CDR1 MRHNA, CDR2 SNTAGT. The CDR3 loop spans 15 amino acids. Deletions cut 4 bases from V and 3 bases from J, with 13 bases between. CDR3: CASSARGDNYNEQFF. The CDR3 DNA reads TGTGCCAGCAGTGCTCGCGGGGACAACTACAATGAGCAGTTCTTC.

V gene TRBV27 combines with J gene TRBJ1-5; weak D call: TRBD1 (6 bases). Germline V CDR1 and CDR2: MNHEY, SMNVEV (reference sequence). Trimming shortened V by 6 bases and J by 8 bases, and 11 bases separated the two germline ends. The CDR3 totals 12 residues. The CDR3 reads CASSPSGEPQHF. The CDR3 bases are TGTGCCAGCAGCCCGTCAGGGGAGCCCCAGCATTTT.

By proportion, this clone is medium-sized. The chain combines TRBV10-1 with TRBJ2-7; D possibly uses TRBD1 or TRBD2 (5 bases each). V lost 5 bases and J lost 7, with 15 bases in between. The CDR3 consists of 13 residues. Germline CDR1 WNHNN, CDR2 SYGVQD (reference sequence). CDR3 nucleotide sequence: TGCGCCAGCAGTTCCGGGACGGCGCGGGAGCAGTACTTC. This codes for CASSSGTAREQYF.

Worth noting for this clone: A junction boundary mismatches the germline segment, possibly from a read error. CDR3: CAISEGIAGGPYYEQHF. CDR3 DNA sequence: TGTGCCATCAGTGAGGGGATAGCGGGAGGGCCTTATTACGAGCAGCACTTC. The rearrangement links TRBV10-3 to TRBJ2-7, with 11 bases aligning to TRBD2. The CDR3 covers 17 residues. Germline V gene sequence: CDR1 ENHRY, CDR2 SYGVKD.

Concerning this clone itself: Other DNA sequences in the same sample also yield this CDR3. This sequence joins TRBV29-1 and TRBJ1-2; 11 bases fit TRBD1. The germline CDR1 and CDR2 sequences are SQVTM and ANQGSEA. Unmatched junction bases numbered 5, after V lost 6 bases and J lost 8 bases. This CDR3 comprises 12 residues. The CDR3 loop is CSVAGQGGGYTF. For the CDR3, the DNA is TGCAGCGTCGCGGGACAGGGGGGCGGCTACACCTTC.

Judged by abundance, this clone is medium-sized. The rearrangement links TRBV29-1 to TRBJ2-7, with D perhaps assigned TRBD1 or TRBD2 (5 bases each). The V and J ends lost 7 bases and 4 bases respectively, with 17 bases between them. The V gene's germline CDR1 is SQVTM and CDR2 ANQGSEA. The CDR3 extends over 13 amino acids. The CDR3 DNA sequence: TGCAGCGCTAGGGGAGCAGGACTGTACGAGCAGTACTTC. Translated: CSARGAGLYEQYF.